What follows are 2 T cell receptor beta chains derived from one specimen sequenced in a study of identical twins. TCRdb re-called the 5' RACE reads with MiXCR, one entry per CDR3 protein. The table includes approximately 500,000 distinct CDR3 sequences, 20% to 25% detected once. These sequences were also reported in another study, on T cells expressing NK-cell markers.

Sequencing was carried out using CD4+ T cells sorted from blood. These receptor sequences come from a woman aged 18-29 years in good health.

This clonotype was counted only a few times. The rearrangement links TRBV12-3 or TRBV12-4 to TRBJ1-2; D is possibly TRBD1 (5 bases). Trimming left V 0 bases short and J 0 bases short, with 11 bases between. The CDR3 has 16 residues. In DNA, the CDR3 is TGTGCCAGCAGTTTAGCGCAGGGATACTCTAACTATGGCTACACCTTC. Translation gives CASSLAQGYSNYGYTF.

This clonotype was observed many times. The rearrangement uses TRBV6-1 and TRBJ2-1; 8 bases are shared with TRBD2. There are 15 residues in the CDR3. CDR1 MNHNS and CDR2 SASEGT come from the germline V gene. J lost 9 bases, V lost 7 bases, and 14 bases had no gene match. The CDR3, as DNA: TGTGCCAGCACCCCCTGGGGGACTAGGGGCGGTGAGCAGTTCTTC. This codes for CASTPWGTRGGEQFF.